One and the same sample provided the 22 T cell receptor beta chains below, sequenced in a study of OX40 agonist ivuxolimab in advanced cancers. Data came from immunoSEQ multiplex PCR; TCRdb stores just in-frame clones and leaves some out. The table shows 55,000 or so clones, with about nine tenths occurring only once. The sequencing here drew on CD4+ or CD8+ T cells sorted from blood, taken in a trial of the OX40 agonist ivuxolimab. Receptors were obtained from an adult with an advanced solid tumor such as melanoma, head and neck, liver or kidney cancer.

The chain is built from TRBV12-5 and TRBJ2-7; 8 bases match TRBD1. V dropped 0 bases and J dropped 6; count of bases not matched to a gene: 10. Germline V gives CDR1 LGHNT, CDR2 FRNRAP. This CDR3 has 16 amino acids. The DNA for the CDR3 is TGTGCTAGTGGTTTGGTACTGTCGGACAGGGCGTCCGAGCAGTACTTC. Translation: CASGLVLSDRASEQYF.

The V gene is TRBV6-5, the J gene TRBJ2-1; D possibly uses TRBD1 or TRBD2 (5 bases each). The CDR3 covers 13 residues. The V and J ends lost 2 bases and 9 bases respectively, with 11 bases between them. CDR1 is MNHEY, CDR2 SVGAGI, per germline. Written as DNA, the CDR3 is TGTGCCAGCAGTTACGTCAGGGAGAGTGAGCAGTTCTTC. Translating it yields CASSYVRESEQFF.

This chain links TRBV6-1 with TRBJ2-7; TRBD1 aligns across 8 bases. CDR3 length equals 14 residues. CDR1 and CDR2 (germline): MNHNS, SASEGT. Germline trimming cut 5 bases from V and 3 bases from J; bases unmatched to any gene: 6. CDR3 coding DNA: TGTGCCAGCAGTCGACAGGGGCTCATCTACGAGCAGTACTTC. Translation gives CASSRQGLIYEQYF.

This chain links TRBV9 with TRBJ2-2; D uncertain. V was cut by 6 bases and J by 4 bases, with 10 bases left in between. This CDR3 comprises 13 residues. Germline V lookup: CDR1 SGDLS, CDR2 YYNGEE. The CDR3 sequence is CASTSHGTGELFF. The CDR3 DNA reads TGTGCCAGCACATCACACGGCACCGGGGAGCTGTTTTTT.

The chain couples TRBV19 to TRBJ1-2; 7 positions agree with TRBD1. J gave up 1 base and V 2 bases, and 7 bases lay outside the gene matches. This CDR3 has 16 residues. The germline V gene encodes CDR1 LNHDA and CDR2 SQIVND (reference sequence). CDR3 coding DNA: TGTGCCAGTAGTATAAAAGGGGGCGTCGTTAACTATGGCTACACCTTC. This gives the protein CASSIKGGVVNYGYTF.

V usage is TRBV19 and J usage is TRBJ1-6; 7 bases line up with TRBD1. V shed 3 bases, J shed 2 bases, and the junction held 4 bases outside the gene matches. Germline CDR1 reads LNHDA; CDR2 reads SQIVND (reference sequence). The CDR3 totals 16 residues. This CDR3 reads CASSMGTATYNSPLHF. The CDR3 DNA sequence: TGTGCCAGTAGTATGGGGACAGCTACCTATAATTCACCCCTCCACTTT.

This chain joins TRBV5-5 and TRBJ1-1; 7 positions agree with TRBD1. The V gene end was trimmed by 4 bases and the J gene end by 0 bases; junction bases not matched to a gene: 3. Looked up from germline, CDR1 is SGHKS and CDR2 is YYEKEE (reference sequence). The CDR3 totals 14 residues. CDR3 sequence (DNA): TGTGCCAGCAGCCCAGGGACAGTGAACACTGAAGCTTTCTTT. Residues: CASSPGTVNTEAFF.

V usage is TRBV10-3 and J usage is TRBJ1-2; 7 bases align to TRBD1. The CDR3 runs to 13 residues. Trimming removed 2 bases from V and 6 bases from J; junction bases left unmatched: 3. Looked up from germline, CDR1 is ENHRY and CDR2 is SYGVKD. CDR3 in DNA: TGTGCCATCAGTGAGGACAGGGTCCATGGCTACACCTTC. It is translated as CAISEDRVHGYTF.

The J gene is TRBJ1-2, the V gene TRBV7-5. TRBV7-5 is recorded as a pseudogene. The CDR3 is 8 residues long. The chain's CDR3 is CARRARTF. The CDR3 DNA reads TGTGCCAGAAGGGCTAGGACCTTC.

V usage is TRBV6-6 and J usage is TRBJ1-2, with 9 bases aligning to TRBD1. This CDR3 comprises 16 residues. Germline CDR1 reads MNHNY; CDR2 reads SVGAGI (reference sequence). After removal of 6 bases from V and 2 bases from J, the junction contained 10 bases not matched to a gene. CDR3 amino acids: CASRRDRAPLNYGYTF. The CDR3 nucleotides are TGTGCCAGCAGAAGGGACAGGGCTCCCCTGAACTATGGCTACACCTTC.

This chain links TRBV5-6 with TRBJ1-5; D gene unclear. The germline V gene has CDR1 SGHDT and CDR2 YYEEEE. CDR3 length equals 17 residues. The ends were cut back, 1 base at V and 0 bases at J, with 14 bases in the middle. The CDR3 sequence is CASSLLRNSDSNQPQHF. CDR3 DNA: TGTGCCAGCAGCTTGCTTCGGAATTCCGATAGCAATCAGCCCCAGCATTTT. Using reference TRBV5-6 and TRBJ1-5 for the parts outside the CDR3, the full variable domain is DAGVTQSPTHLIKTRGQQVTLRCSPKSGHDTVSWYQQALGQGPQFIFQYYEEEERQRGNFPDRFSGHQFPNYSSELNVNALLLGDSALYLCASSLLRNSDSNQPQHFGDGTRLSIL.

The chain uses TRBV19 and TRBJ2-5, with D possibly being TRBD2 (5 bases). Germline loops: CDR1 LNHDA, CDR2 SQIVND (reference sequence). The V gene lost 3 bases and the J gene lost 5 bases, with 16 bases spanning the gap. The CDR3 spans 15 residues. Here the CDR3 reads CASSMGAAPPETQYF. The CDR3 DNA reads TGTGCCAGTAGTATGGGAGCGGCCCCACCGGAGACCCAGTACTTC.

J is TRBJ2-6 and V is TRBV18; a weak D match, TRBD2 (5 bases). Germline V gene sequence: CDR1 KGHSH, CDR2 LQKENI. Trimming stripped 0 bases from V and 0 bases from J, with 9 bases between. The CDR3 loop spans 17 amino acids. CDR3 sequence reads: CASSPPVGVSGANVLTF. The DNA of the CDR3 is TGTGCCAGCTCACCACCCGTCGGGGTCTCTGGGGCCAACGTCCTGACTTTC.

V gene TRBV11-2 combines with J gene TRBJ1-1, with D hard to call. Germline-derived CDR1 and CDR2 are SGHAT and FQNNGV. Trimming took 1 base from V and 3 from J, leaving 9 bases between them. The length of the CDR3 is 14 residues. The CDR3: CASSLVAVYTEAFF. The CDR3 DNA sequence: TGTGCCAGCAGCTTAGTGGCAGTGTACACTGAAGCTTTCTTT.

This chain uses TRBV27 with TRBJ2-2; D remains ambiguous. This CDR3 has 13 amino acids. Per germline, CDR1 MNHEY and CDR2 SMNVEV (reference sequence). V was pared by 8 bases and J by 1 base, with 8 bases between. CDR3 loop: CASYRGNTGELFF. The CDR3 region has the DNA TGTGCCAGCTATCGAGGGAACACCGGGGAGCTGTTTTTT.

This clone appeared once. This rearrangement joins TRBV15 to TRBJ2-2; D is possibly TRBD2 (5 bases). Trimming shortened V by 0 bases and J by 5 bases, and 10 bases separated the two germline ends. The CDR3 is made up of 15 amino acids. CDR1 is LNHNV and CDR2 is YYDKDF in the germline V gene (reference sequence). This CDR3 is CATSRDFRGTGELFF. CDR3 DNA sequence: TGTGCCACCAGCAGAGATTTCCGGGGTACCGGGGAGCTGTTTTTT.

A word on this clone: Sequence at one end of the junction differs from germline and may be a read error. The chain couples TRBV12-5 to TRBJ2-7; no definite D call. Germline-derived CDR1 and CDR2 are LGHNT and FRNRAP. The CDR3 is 11 amino acids. For the CDR3, the DNA is TGTGCTAGTGGTTTGGTCCATGGTGGAAACTTC. Translated: CASGLVHGGNF. The full variable domain, in which reference TRBV12-5 and TRBJ2-7 provide the parts outside the CDR3, is DARVTQTPRHKVTEMGQEVTMRCQPILGHNTVFWYRQTMMQGLELLAYFRNRAPLDDSGMPKDRFSAEMPDATLATLKIQPSEPRDSAVYFCASGLVHGGNFGPGTRLTVT.

The chain has TRBV28 and TRBJ1-6; TRBD1 matches 7 bases. The CDR3 is 17 amino acids. Germline loops: CDR1 MDHEN, CDR2 SYDVKM. V lost 5 bases and J lost 1; bases outside the gene matches: 8. CDR3 loop: CASSIGGGLSYNSPLHF. CDR3 DNA: TGTGCCAGCAGTATAGGGGGCGGGCTTTCCTATAATTCACCCCTCCACTTT.

This clone has just a few counts. This chain uses TRBV5-1 with TRBJ1-3; D unclear. The CDR3 extends over 14 amino acids. Per the germline V gene, CDR1 is SGHRS and CDR2 is YFSETQ. V lost 3 bases and J 8 bases, leaving 15 bases between the germline ends. For the CDR3, the DNA is TGCGCCAGCAGCTGGGGTCTCGCGGAGGACACCATATATTTT. Translation gives CASSWGLAEDTIYF.

This chain connects TRBV18 to TRBJ2-7, with a weak D call TRBD2 (6 bases). CDR3 length equals 15 residues. Trimming left V 0 bases short and J 9 bases short, with 18 bases between. Germline CDR1 KGHSH, CDR2 LQKENI. CDR3 protein: CASSPPWRDTRVQYF. In DNA form, the CDR3 reads TGTGCCAGCTCACCACCTTGGAGGGATACGCGAGTGCAGTACTTC. Filled out from reference TRBV18 and TRBJ2-7, the complete variable domain reads NAGVMQNPRHLVRRRGQEARLRCSPMKGHSHVYWYRQLPEEGLKFMVYLQKENIIDESGMPKERFSAEFPKEGPSILRIQQVVRGDSAAYFCASSPPWRDTRVQYFGPGTRLTVT.

The chain has TRBV11-3 and TRBJ1-6; no firm D call. Germline CDR1 is SGHNT and CDR2 is YENEEA. V was trimmed by 4 bases and J by 4 bases, leaving 8 bases between them. This CDR3 spans 14 amino acids. CDR3 protein: CASSYRGYNSPLHF. As DNA, the CDR3 is TGTGCCAGCAGCTATCGAGGGTATAATTCACCCCTCCACTTT.

V usage is TRBV5-1 and J usage is TRBJ2-1, with TRBD2 matching over 12 bases. The CDR3 consists of 17 residues. The ends lost 7 bases at V and 0 bases at J; junction bases unmatched: 8. CDR1 is SGHRS, CDR2 YFSETQ, per germline. The chain's CDR3 is CASYLAGGHSSYNEQFF. The DNA of the CDR3 is TGCGCCAGCTACCTAGCGGGGGGGCATAGCTCCTACAATGAGCAGTTCTTC.